The next 14 T cell receptor beta chains were all read from a single sample in a study of regulatory dendritic cells for organ transplantation. Data came from immunoSEQ multiplex PCR; TCRdb stores just in-frame clones and leaves some out. The sample consists of 25,000 to 30,000 clones, roughly 80% of them appearing once. The sequenced material came from naive CD4+ T cells from blood. Sample subset: CD45RA+ naive T cells. Receptor source: a human donor in good health.

The chain joins TRBV19 to TRBJ1-2, with a tentative D call TRBD1 (5 bases). The CDR3 runs to 14 residues. The germline V and J ends were trimmed by 7 bases and 3 bases, with 15 bases remaining between them. Looked up from germline, CDR1 is LNHDA and CDR2 is SQIVND (reference sequence). The CDR3 DNA follows: TGTGCCAGTACCCGGAGGGGATTGGACTATGGCTACACCTTC. It codes for CASTRRGLDYGYTF.

The J gene is TRBJ1-2, the V gene TRBV4-2; the D gene is possibly TRBD1 (5 bases). This CDR3 spans 14 amino acids. Germline V gene data show CDR1 as LGHNA and CDR2 as YNFKEQ. Trimming removed 0 bases at V and 4 bases at J, with 9 bases between. The CDR3 bases are TGTGCCAGCAGCCAAGAGGGGCGGACCTATGGCTACACCTTC. This codes for CASSQEGRTYGYTF.

The chain recombines TRBV7-9 with TRBJ1-1, with D uncertain. The CDR3 sequence is 13 residues long. Germline values: CDR1 SEHNR, CDR2 FQNEAQ (reference sequence). V was clipped by 6 bases and J by 1 base, with 9 bases between them. The CDR3 DNA follows: TGTGCCAGCAGGGTGTCGGGGAACACTGAAGCTTTCTTT. It yields the protein CASRVSGNTEAFF.

This chain uses TRBV4-2 with TRBJ2-1, with a weak D call TRBD1 (5 bases). CDR1 and CDR2 from the germline V gene are LGHNA and YNFKEQ. This CDR3 is built from 12 residues. Trimming pared 6 bases from V and 6 bases from J, leaving 9 bases between. The CDR3 region is CASRGQGNEQFF. The CDR3 DNA follows: TGTGCCAGCAGAGGGCAGGGCAATGAGCAGTTCTTC.

The chain couples TRBV7-9 to TRBJ1-1, with TRBD1 as a possible D gene (5 bases). The CDR3 loop spans 13 amino acids. Trimming took 7 bases from V and 3 from J, leaving 12 bases between them. Germline V lookup: CDR1 SEHNR, CDR2 FQNEAQ (reference sequence). CDR3 nucleotides: TGTGCCAGCATGCGGGGGGGGGACACTGAAGCTTTCTTT. Amino acid sequence: CASMRGGDTEAFF.

This clone has just a few counts. This chain uses TRBV7-2 with TRBJ2-1; no clear D. Trimming stripped 1 base from V and 4 bases from J, with 8 bases between. In germline, CDR1 is SGHTA, CDR2 FQGNSA. The CDR3 runs to 14 residues. The CDR3 sequence: CASSLVLPYNEQFF. The DNA for the CDR3 is TGTGCCAGCAGCTTAGTACTACCATACAATGAGCAGTTCTTC.

The CDR3 reads CASRLRTSGGTDTQYF. The CDR3 nucleotides read TGTGCCAGCAGGCTTAGGACTAGCGGGGGCACAGATACGCAGTATTTT. The rearrangement links TRBV2 to TRBJ2-3; 12 positions match TRBD2. The CDR3 sequence is 16 residues long. Germline V lookup: CDR1 SNHLY, CDR2 FYNNEI. The V segment lost 6 bases and the J segment 1 base; nucleotides outside the gene matches: 5.

The J gene is TRBJ2-3, the V gene TRBV7-9; TRBD2 agrees at 10 bases. The V segment lost 1 base and the J segment 9 bases; nucleotides outside the gene matches: 7. This CDR3 is built from 15 residues. Germline CDR1 and CDR2: SEHNR and FQNEAQ (reference sequence). The CDR3, as DNA: TGTGCCAGCAGCTTAGGGCTAGCGGGGGTCGGGACGCAGTATTTT. It codes for CASSLGLAGVGTQYF.

The chain couples TRBV19 to TRBJ1-1; TRBD1 matches 10 bases. The CDR3 is 14 amino acids. Germline V lookup: CDR1 LNHDA, CDR2 SQIVND (reference sequence). J was trimmed by 5 bases and V by 5 bases; bases with no gene match: 5. The CDR3 spells CASSPDRGRTEAFF. The CDR3, as DNA: TGTGCCAGTAGTCCCGACAGGGGGCGAACTGAAGCTTTCTTT.

This clone showed up just once. The V call is TRBV9, the J call TRBJ2-3; the match to TRBD2 covers 7 bases. This CDR3 comprises 16 residues. V shed 5 bases, J shed 1 base, and the junction held 10 bases outside the gene matches. Germline V gives CDR1 SGDLS, CDR2 YYNGEE. In nucleotides, the CDR3 is TGTGCCAGCAGTTCGGTCCTTGGGGGGGGCACAGATACGCAGTATTTT. It translates to CASSSVLGGGTDTQYF.

CDR3 protein: CASRPVAGVYNEQFF. DNA for the CDR3: TGTGCCAGCAGACCCGTAGCGGGGGTCTACAATGAGCAGTTCTTC. The rearrangement uses TRBV7-9 and TRBJ2-1, with TRBD2 identical over 9 bases. Unmatched junction bases numbered 6, after V lost 6 bases and J lost 3 bases. Germline values: CDR1 SEHNR, CDR2 FQNEAQ (reference sequence). The CDR3 covers 15 residues.

The V call is TRBV6-5, the J call TRBJ2-2, with D perhaps TRBD1 (6 bases). Germline CDR1 and CDR2: MNHEY and SVGAGI. V gave up 6 bases and J gave up 1 base, with 9 bases separating them. The CDR3 runs to 14 residues. The CDR3 here is CASRLQGNTGELFF. The CDR3 nucleotides read TGTGCCAGCAGATTACAGGGGAACACCGGGGAGCTGTTTTTT.

This clone came up once. V is TRBV9 and J is TRBJ2-5, with 10 bases that match TRBD1. The CDR3 totals 16 residues. CDR1 SGDLS and CDR2 YYNGEE come from the germline V gene. With 3 bases clipped from V and 0 bases from J, the junction kept 5 bases outside the gene matches. The CDR3 DNA follows: TGTGCCAGCAGCGCCACGGGACAGGGGCACCAAGAGACCCAGTACTTC. Its translation is CASSATGQGHQETQYF.

The genes are TRBV7-2 and TRBJ1-2; perhaps TRBD1 as D (5 bases). The germline CDR1 and CDR2 sequences are SGHTA and FQGNSA. The CDR3 contains 13 residues. V lost 0 bases, J lost 6 bases, and 8 bases lay in between. The CDR3 sequence: CASSLAGPDGYTF. DNA for the CDR3: TGTGCCAGCAGCTTAGCGGGGCCTGATGGCTACACCTTC.